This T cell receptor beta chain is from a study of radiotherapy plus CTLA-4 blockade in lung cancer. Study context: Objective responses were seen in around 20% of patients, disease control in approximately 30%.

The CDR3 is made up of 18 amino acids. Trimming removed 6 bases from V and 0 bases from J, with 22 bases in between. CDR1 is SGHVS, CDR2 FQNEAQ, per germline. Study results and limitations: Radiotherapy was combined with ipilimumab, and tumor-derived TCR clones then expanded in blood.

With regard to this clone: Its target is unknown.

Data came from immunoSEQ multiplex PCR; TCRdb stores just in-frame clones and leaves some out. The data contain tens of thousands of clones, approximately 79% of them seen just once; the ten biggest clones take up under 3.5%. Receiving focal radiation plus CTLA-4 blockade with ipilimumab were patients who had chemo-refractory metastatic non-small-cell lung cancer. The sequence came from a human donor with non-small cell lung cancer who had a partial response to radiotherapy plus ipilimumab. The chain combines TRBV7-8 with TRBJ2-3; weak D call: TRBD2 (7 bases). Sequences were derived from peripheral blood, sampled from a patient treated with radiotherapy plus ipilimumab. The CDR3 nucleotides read TGTGCCAGCAGTCCGAGGGGGGGTGGAAGACCTAGCACAGATACGCAGTATTTT. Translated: CASSPRGGGRPSTDTQYF.